This T cell receptor (beta chain) was found in a study of T cell responses to AZD1222 COVID-19 vaccine. Sequencing was performed with immunoSEQ multiplex PCR; in TCRdb, only in-frame clones are kept and a portion is missing. The repertoire holds 120,000 to 150,000 clones, around 88% seen once, with more than 12% in the top ten. The study's findings and limits: The study sampled repertoires only after the peak T cell response. Recipients of AZD1222 seropositive at baseline numbered only 5 to 7. Epitopes outside B.1.351 and B.1.1.7 mutated regions reportedly drew nearly half of spike TCRs. Clonal diversity may have been underestimated in mostly white British donors.

About this clone: Its antigen is as yet unknown.

Germline CDR1 is SGHTA and CDR2 is FQGTGA. V lost 5 bases to trimming and J lost 5 bases; unmatched junction nucleotides: 5. This CDR3 has 14 residues. This specimen was peripheral blood, taken on day 0 of AZD1222 vaccination. This clonotype was sampled from an adult in good health. V is TRBV7-3 and J is TRBJ1-2; 10 nucleotides match TRBD1. This CDR3 is CASSKGQGNYGYTF. DNA of the CDR3: TGTGCCAGCAGCAAGGGACAGGGGAATTATGGCTACACCTTC.